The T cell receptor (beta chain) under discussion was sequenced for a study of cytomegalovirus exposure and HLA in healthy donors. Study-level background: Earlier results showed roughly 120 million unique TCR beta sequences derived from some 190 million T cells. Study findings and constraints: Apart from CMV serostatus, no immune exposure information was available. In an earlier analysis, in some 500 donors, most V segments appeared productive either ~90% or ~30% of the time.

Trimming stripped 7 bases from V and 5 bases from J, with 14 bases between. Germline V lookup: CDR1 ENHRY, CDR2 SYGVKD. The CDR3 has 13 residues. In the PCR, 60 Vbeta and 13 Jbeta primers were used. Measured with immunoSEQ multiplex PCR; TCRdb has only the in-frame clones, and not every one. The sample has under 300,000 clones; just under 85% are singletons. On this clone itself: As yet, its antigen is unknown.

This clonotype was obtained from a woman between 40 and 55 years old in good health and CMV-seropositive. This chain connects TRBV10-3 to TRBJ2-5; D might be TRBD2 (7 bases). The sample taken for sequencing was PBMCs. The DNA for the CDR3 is TGTGCCATCAATGCGGGGGCTGGCGAGACCCAGTACTTC. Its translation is CAINAGAGETQYF.